These 20 T cell receptor beta chains originate from one sample sequenced in a study of cytomegalovirus exposure and HLA in healthy donors. Researchers ran the PCR with 60 Vbeta and 13 Jbeta primers. TCRdb keeps only in-frame clones here, not all; method: immunoSEQ multiplex PCR. The sample includes about 120,000 clones, around three quarters of them seen just once. The sequenced sample was PBMCs. These receptors all stem from a woman in her twenties or thirties in good health and CMV-seronegative.

The CDR3 nucleotides read TGTGCCAGCAGCTCCAAGGGGTTAATGGACTATGGCTACACCTTC. Protein: CASSSKGLMDYGYTF. V usage is TRBV5-4 and J usage is TRBJ1-2; the D gene is possibly TRBD1 (5 bases). There are 15 residues in the CDR3. Germline CDR1 SGHNT, CDR2 YYREEE (reference sequence). Trimming stripped 3 bases from V and 3 bases from J, with 15 bases between.

The J gene is TRBJ1-1, the V gene TRBV6-4, with 7 bases fitting TRBD1. Germline V gene lookup returns CDR1 MRHNA and CDR2 SNTAGT. The CDR3 is 14 residues long. Trimming cost V 3 bases and J 6 bases; bases outside gene matches: 7. The CDR3 region is CASSEQGTSAEAFF. The CDR3 nucleotides read TGTGCCAGCAGTGAACAGGGGACCTCCGCTGAAGCTTTCTTT.

This clone has a count of ten or more. The chain has TRBV4-3 and TRBJ1-1; no clear D gene. The CDR3 sequence is 17 residues long. V was clipped by 0 bases and J by 1 base, with 15 bases between them. Looked up from germline, CDR1 is LGHNA and CDR2 is YSLEER. The CDR3 bases are TGCGCCAGCAGCCAAGACCCGGCTACCGGGAGGAACACTGAAGCTTTCTTT. This codes for CASSQDPATGRNTEAFF.

The chain recombines TRBV5-1 with TRBJ2-7, with 10 bases matching TRBD1. The CDR3 is 14 amino acids. Germline-derived CDR1 and CDR2 are SGHRS and YFSETQ. Trimming cost V 7 bases and J 6 bases; bases outside gene matches: 10. CDR3 sequence reads: CASFPGTGVSEQYF. The CDR3 DNA reads TGCGCCAGCTTCCCCGGGACAGGGGTCTCCGAGCAGTACTTC.

This rearrangement joins TRBV29-1 to TRBJ1-1, with D possibly TRBD1 on 5 matching bases. The CDR3 loop spans 13 amino acids. Germline assignment: CDR1 SQVTM and CDR2 ANQGSEA. Trimming cost V 6 bases and J 8 bases, with 19 bases left between them. In nucleotides, the CDR3 is TGCAGCGTCAAACGGGTGCAGGGCTCCGAAGCTTTCTTT. Translated, it gives CSVKRVQGSEAFF.

This chain joins TRBV9 and TRBJ2-3; TRBD1 is a possible D gene (6 bases). The CDR3 contains 15 residues. Trimming left V 4 bases short and J 3 bases short, with 15 bases between. Germline lookup yields CDR1 SGDLS and CDR2 YYNGEE. CDR3 sequence reads: CASSSRGGKTDTQYF. The CDR3, as DNA: TGTGCCAGCAGCTCTCGAGGGGGTAAGACAGATACGCAGTATTTT.

This chain links TRBV11-2 with TRBJ1-1; 8 nucleotides agree with TRBD1. The CDR3 contains 15 residues. Germline V gene sequence: CDR1 SGHAT, CDR2 FQNNGV. V trimming: 5 bases; J trimming: 3 bases; junction bases outside the gene matches: 8. The CDR3 nucleotides are TGTGCCAGCAGCGACAGGGGCCGAGGGTACACTGAAGCTTTCTTT. Its translation is CASSDRGRGYTEAFF.

The V call is TRBV6-4, the J call TRBJ2-6; TRBD1 aligns across 7 bases. V was clipped by 2 bases and J by 0 bases; unmatched bases: 4. CDR1 is MRHNA and CDR2 is SNTAGT in the germline V gene. This CDR3 is built from 17 residues. The DNA of the CDR3 is TGTGCCAGCAGTGACGTCCCAGGGGGCTCTGGGGCCAACGTCCTGACTTTC. Its protein is CASSDVPGGSGANVLTF.

This chain connects TRBV7-6 to TRBJ2-5, with 10 bases matching TRBD2. The V gene's germline CDR1 is SGHVS and CDR2 FNYEAQ. With 4 bases clipped from V and 5 bases from J, the junction kept 10 bases outside the gene matches. CDR3 size: 16 residues. The CDR3 loop is CASSSSGLASFETQYF. CDR3 nucleotide sequence: TGTGCCAGCAGCTCGTCGGGACTAGCGAGTTTTGAGACCCAGTACTTC.

The chain has TRBV7-9 and TRBJ2-7, with 8 bases identical to TRBD1. V was clipped by 4 bases and J by 3 bases; unmatched bases: 14. Looked up from germline, CDR1 is SEHNR and CDR2 is FQNEAQ (reference sequence). CDR3 length: 17 amino acids. The chain's CDR3 is CASSSTLIGDRSYEQYF. The CDR3, as DNA: TGTGCCAGCAGCTCCACTCTCATAGGGGACAGGAGCTACGAGCAGTACTTC.

The chain has TRBV2 and TRBJ1-5; D possibly corresponds to TRBD1 (5 bases). From germline, CDR1 is SNHLY and CDR2 FYNNEI. Trimming took 6 bases from V and 9 from J, leaving 12 bases between them. The CDR3 has 12 residues. The CDR3: CASRGALGPQHF. The DNA of the CDR3 is TGTGCCAGCAGAGGGGCCCTTGGGCCCCAGCATTTT.

The J gene is TRBJ1-1, the V gene TRBV19, with TRBD1 as a possible D gene (5 bases). Trimming took 5 bases from V and 6 from J, leaving 10 bases between them. Germline CDR1 LNHDA, CDR2 SQIVND (reference sequence). The length of the CDR3 is 12 residues. CDR3 residues: CASSPGGSEAFF. CDR3 DNA sequence: TGTGCCAGTAGTCCCGGGGGGTCTGAAGCTTTCTTT.

The CDR3: CASSGGTSGANVLTF. The DNA for the CDR3 is TGCGCCAGCAGCGGGGGGACCTCTGGGGCCAACGTCCTGACTTTC. The V and J genes are TRBV5-1 and TRBJ2-6; possibly TRBD2 for D (6 bases). V gave up 4 bases and J gave up 0 bases, with 8 bases separating them. Germline CDR1 and CDR2: SGHRS and YFSETQ. There are 15 residues in the CDR3.

The chain uses TRBV30 and TRBJ2-7, with D perhaps TRBD1 (6 bases). CDR1 and CDR2 (germline): GTSNPN, SVGIG (reference sequence). V shed 3 bases and J shed 7 bases, with 10 bases lying between them. This CDR3 has 11 residues. The CDR3 DNA follows: TGTGCCTGGAGCCAGGGGCAGGAGCAGTACTTC. It yields the protein CAWSQGQEQYF.

V usage is TRBV2 and J usage is TRBJ2-5; D is uncertain. Per the germline V gene, CDR1 is SNHLY and CDR2 is FYNNEI. This CDR3 contains 13 residues. The V end was cut by 7 bases, the J end by 3 bases, with 12 bases between. DNA of the CDR3: TGTGCCAGCATTATTGGGCCAGAAGAGACCCAGTACTTC. Protein sequence: CASIIGPEETQYF.

The chain links TRBV7-3 to TRBJ1-1; a weak D match, TRBD1 (6 bases). This CDR3 has 16 amino acids. Germline assignment: CDR1 SGHTA and CDR2 FQGTGA. The germline V and J ends were trimmed by 5 bases and 5 bases, with 21 bases remaining between them. CDR3 residues: CASSPNGAGASTEAFF. The CDR3 bases are TGTGCCAGCAGCCCTAATGGGGCGGGGGCGAGTACTGAAGCTTTCTTT.

This rearrangement joins TRBV7-9 to TRBJ2-6; a possible D gene is TRBD1 (6 bases). The CDR3 has 15 amino acids. Trimming cost V 5 bases and J 1 base, with 9 bases left between them. Per germline, CDR1 SEHNR and CDR2 FQNEAQ (reference sequence). Written as DNA, the CDR3 is TGTGCCAGCAGCCAAACAGGGTCTGGGGCCAACGTCCTGACTTTC. This encodes CASSQTGSGANVLTF.

The V and J genes are TRBV15 and TRBJ2-4; D remains ambiguous. The germline V gene has CDR1 LNHNV and CDR2 YYDKDF (reference sequence). The CDR3 is 13 residues long. Trimming removed 0 bases from V and 8 bases from J, with 8 bases in between. CDR3 amino acids: CATSRDAGDIQYF. The CDR3, as DNA: TGTGCCACCAGCAGAGATGCTGGAGACATTCAGTACTTC.

The V and J genes are TRBV30 and TRBJ1-2, with D uncertain. V was clipped by 0 bases and J by 3 bases, with 5 bases between them. The germline V gene encodes CDR1 GTSNPN and CDR2 SVGIG (reference sequence). The CDR3 has 12 amino acids. The CDR3 region is CAWSVSHYGYTF. CDR3 in DNA: TGTGCCTGGAGTGTTAGTCACTATGGCTACACCTTC.

This chain connects TRBV29-1 to TRBJ1-2, with a possible D match to TRBD1 (5 bases). Germline V gene data show CDR1 as SQVTM and CDR2 as ANQGSEA. There are 13 residues in the CDR3. V dropped 5 bases and J dropped 9 bases, with 19 bases sitting between them. Here the CDR3 reads CSVLSWAGRSYTF. The CDR3 DNA reads TGCAGCGTTCTCTCGTGGGCAGGGCGTAGCTACACCTTC.